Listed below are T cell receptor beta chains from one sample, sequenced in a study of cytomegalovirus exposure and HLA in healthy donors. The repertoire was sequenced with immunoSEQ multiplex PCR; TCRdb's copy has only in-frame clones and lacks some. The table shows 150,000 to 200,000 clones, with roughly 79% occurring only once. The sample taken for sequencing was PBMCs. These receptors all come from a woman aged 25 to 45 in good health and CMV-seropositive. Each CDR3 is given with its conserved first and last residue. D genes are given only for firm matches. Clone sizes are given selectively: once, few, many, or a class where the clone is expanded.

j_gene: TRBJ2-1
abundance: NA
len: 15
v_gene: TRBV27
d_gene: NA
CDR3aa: CASSSEGGPYNEQFF
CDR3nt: TGTGCCAGCAGTTCAGAGGGGGGGCCCTACAATGAGCAGTTCTTC

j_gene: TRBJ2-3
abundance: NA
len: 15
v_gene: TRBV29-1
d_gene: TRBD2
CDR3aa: CSVEREGPSTDTQYF
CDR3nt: TGCAGCGTTGAAAGGGAGGGACCCTCCACAGATACGCAGTATTTT

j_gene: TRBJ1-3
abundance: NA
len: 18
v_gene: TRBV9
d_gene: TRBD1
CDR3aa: CASSDRGGGSSSGNTIYF
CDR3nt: TGTGCCAGCAGCGACAGGGGTGGGGGGTCGAGCTCTGGAAACACCATATATTTT

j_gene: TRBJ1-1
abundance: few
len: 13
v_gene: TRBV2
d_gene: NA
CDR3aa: CASRERVNTEAFF
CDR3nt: TGTGCCAGCAGGGAACGGGTGAACACTGAAGCTTTCTTT

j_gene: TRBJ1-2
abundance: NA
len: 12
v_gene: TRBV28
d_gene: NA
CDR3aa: CASSLSDYGYTF
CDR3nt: TGTGCCAGCAGTTTATCTGACTATGGCTACACCTTC

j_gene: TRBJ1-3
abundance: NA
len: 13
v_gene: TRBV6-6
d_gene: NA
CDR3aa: CASSYSSGNTIYF
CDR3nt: TGTGCCAGCAGTTACTCGAGCGGAAACACCATATATTTT

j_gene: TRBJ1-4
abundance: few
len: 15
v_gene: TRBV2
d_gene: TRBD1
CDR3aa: CASSALTGSNEKLFF
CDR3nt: TGTGCCAGCAGCGCACTGACAGGGAGTAATGAAAAACTGTTTTTT

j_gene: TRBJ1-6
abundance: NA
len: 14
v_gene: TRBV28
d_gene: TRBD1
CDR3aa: CASSGDRANSPLHF
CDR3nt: TGTGCCAGCAGTGGCGACAGGGCAAATTCACCCCTCCACTTT

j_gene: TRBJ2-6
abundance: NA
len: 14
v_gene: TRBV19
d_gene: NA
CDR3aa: CASRPVTGANVLTF
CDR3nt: TGTGCCAGTAGACCCGTTACAGGGGCCAACGTCCTGACTTTC

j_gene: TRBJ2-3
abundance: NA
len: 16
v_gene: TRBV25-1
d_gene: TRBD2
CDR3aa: CASSDTSGVVSDTQYF
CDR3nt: TGTGCCAGCAGCGATACTAGCGGGGTTGTTTCAGATACGCAGTATTTT

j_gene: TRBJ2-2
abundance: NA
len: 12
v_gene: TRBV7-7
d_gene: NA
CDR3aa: CASKGWTGELFF
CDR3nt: TGTGCCAGCAAGGGGTGGACCGGGGAGCTGTTTTTT

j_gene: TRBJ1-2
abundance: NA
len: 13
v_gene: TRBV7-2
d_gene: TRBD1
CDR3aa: CASRLDRGYGYTF
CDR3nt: TGTGCCAGCAGATTGGACAGGGGATATGGCTACACCTTC

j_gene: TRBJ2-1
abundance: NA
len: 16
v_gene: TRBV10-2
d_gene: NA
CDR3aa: CASSEPAGVVSHEQFF
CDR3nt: TGCGCCAGCAGTGAGCCGGCCGGGGTTGTCTCCCATGAGCAGTTCTTC

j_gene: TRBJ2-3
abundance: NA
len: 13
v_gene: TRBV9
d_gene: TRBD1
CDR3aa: CASSARGQNKQYF
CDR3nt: TGTGCCAGCAGCGCCAGGGGACAGAACAAACAGTATTTT

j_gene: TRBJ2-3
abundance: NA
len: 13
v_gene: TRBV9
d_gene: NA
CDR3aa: CASRRLESDTQYF
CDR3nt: TGTGCCAGCAGAAGACTAGAGTCAGATACGCAGTATTTT

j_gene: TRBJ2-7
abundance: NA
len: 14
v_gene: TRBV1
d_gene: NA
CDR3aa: CTSSQARLLDEQYF
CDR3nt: TGCACCAGCAGCCAAGCTAGACTCCTAGACGAGCAGTACTTC

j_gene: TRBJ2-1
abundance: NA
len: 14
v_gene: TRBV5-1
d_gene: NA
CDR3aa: CASSSDTTYNEQFF
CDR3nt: TGCGCCAGCAGCTCGGACACTACCTACAATGAGCAGTTCTTC

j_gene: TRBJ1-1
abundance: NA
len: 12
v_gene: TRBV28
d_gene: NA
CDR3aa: CASTTRREGAFF
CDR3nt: TGTGCCAGCACTACACGGAGGGAGGGGGCTTTCTTT

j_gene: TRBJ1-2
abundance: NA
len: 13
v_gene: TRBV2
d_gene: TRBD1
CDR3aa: CASGGQGARGYTF
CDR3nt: TGTGCCAGCGGGGGACAGGGGGCTCGGGGCTACACCTTC

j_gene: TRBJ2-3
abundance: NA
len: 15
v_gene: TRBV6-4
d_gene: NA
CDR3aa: CASSEGGGAADTQYF
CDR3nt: TGTGCCAGCAGTGAAGGTGGTGGGGCCGCAGATACGCAGTATTTT

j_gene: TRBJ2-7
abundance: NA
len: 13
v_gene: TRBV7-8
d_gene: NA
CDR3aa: CASSLAVDYEQYF
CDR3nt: TGTGCCAGCAGCTTGGCGGTAGACTACGAGCAGTACTTC

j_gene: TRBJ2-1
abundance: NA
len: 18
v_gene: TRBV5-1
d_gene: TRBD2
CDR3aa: CASRRTSGRAGPYNEQFF
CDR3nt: TGCGCCAGCAGGCGGACTAGCGGGAGGGCCGGTCCCTACAATGAGCAGTTCTTC

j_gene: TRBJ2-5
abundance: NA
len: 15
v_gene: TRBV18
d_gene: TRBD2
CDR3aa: CASSPPATSEGTQYF
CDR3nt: TGTGCCAGCTCACCACCCGCTACTAGCGAGGGGACCCAGTACTTC

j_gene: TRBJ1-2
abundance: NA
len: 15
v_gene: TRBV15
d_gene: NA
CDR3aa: CATSSLQGIKDGYTF
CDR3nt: TGTGCCACCAGCAGTCTACAGGGTATTAAGGATGGCTACACCTTC

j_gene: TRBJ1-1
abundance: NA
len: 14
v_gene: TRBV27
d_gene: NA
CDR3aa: CASSLLGVNTEAFF
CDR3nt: TGTGCCAGCAGTTTATTAGGGGTGAACACTGAAGCTTTCTTT

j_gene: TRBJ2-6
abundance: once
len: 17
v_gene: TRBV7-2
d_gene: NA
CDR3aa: CASSLDSPSSGANVLTF
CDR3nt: TGTGCCAGCAGCTTGGACAGCCCAAGCTCTGGGGCCAACGTCCTGACTTTC

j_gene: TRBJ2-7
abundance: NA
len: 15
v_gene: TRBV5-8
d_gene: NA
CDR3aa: CASSFWAGGSYEQYF
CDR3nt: TGTGCCAGCAGCTTCTGGGCAGGGGGGTCCTACGAGCAGTACTTC

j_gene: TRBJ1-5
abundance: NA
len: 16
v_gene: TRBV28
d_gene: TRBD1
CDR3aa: CASSLGQVINNQPQHF
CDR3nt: TGTGCCAGCAGCCTAGGACAGGTGATTAACAATCAGCCCCAGCATTTT

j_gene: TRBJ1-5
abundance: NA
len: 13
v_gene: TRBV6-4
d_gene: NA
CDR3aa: CASRGDCDQPQHF
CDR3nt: TGTGCCAGCAGGGGGGACTGCGATCAGCCCCAGCATTTT

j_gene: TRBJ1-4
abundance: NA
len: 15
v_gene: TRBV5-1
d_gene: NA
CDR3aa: CASSLSRRGREKLFF
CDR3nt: TGCGCCAGCAGCCTGTCGAGGCGGGGTAGGGAAAAACTGTTTTTT

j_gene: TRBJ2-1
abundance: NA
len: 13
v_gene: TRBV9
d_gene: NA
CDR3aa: CASSLPGRNEQFF
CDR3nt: TGTGCCAGCAGCCTCCCGGGAAGAAATGAGCAGTTCTTC

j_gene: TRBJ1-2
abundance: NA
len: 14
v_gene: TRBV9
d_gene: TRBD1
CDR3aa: CASSPGQGNYGYTF
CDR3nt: TGTGCCAGCAGCCCGGGACAGGGAAACTATGGCTACACCTTC

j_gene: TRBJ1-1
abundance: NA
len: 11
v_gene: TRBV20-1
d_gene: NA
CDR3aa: CSARSGTEAFF
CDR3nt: TGCAGTGCTAGGAGCGGCACTGAAGCTTTCTTT

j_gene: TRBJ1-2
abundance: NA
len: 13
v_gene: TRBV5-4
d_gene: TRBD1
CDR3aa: CASRATGSYGYTF
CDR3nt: TGTGCCAGCAGGGCGACAGGGAGCTATGGCTACACCTTC